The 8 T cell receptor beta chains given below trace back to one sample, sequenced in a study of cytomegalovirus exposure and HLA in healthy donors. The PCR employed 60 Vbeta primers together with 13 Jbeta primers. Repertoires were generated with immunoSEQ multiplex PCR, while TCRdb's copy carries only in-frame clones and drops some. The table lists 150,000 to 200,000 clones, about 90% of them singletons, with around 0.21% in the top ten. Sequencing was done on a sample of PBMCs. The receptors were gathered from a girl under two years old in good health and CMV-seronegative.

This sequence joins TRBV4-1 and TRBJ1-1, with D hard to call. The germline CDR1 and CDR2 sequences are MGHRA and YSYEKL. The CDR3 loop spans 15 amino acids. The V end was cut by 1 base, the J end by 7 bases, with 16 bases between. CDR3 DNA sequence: TGCGCCAGCAGCCAAGTGTTAAGGGAAGAGGGTGAAGCTTTCTTT. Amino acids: CASSQVLREEGEAFF.

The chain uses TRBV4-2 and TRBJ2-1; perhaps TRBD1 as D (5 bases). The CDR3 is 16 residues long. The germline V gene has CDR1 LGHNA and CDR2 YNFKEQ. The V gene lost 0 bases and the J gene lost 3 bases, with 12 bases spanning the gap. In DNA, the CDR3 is TGTGCCAGCAGCCAAGATCGTCGGCAGGGCTACAATGAGCAGTTCTTC. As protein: CASSQDRRQGYNEQFF.

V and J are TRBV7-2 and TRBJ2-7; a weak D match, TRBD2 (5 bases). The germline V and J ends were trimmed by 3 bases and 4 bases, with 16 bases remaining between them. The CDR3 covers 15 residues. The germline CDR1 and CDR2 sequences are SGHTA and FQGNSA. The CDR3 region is CASSLFPDLSYEQYF. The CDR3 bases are TGTGCCAGCAGCTTGTTTCCGGACTTGAGTTACGAGCAGTACTTC.

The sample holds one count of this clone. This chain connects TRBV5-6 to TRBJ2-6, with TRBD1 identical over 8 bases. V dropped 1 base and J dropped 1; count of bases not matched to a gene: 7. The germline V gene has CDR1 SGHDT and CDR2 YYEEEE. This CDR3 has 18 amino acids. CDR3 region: CASSLPTGARSGANVLTF. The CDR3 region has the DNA TGTGCCAGCAGCTTGCCGACAGGGGCGAGGTCTGGGGCCAACGTCCTGACTTTC.

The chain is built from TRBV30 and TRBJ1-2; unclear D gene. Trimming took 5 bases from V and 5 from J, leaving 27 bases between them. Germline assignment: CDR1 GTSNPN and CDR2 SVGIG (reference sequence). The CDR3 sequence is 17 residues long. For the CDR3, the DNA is TGTGCCTGGTATACTTTAAGGCCGGATACCGGGTGGTATGGCTACACCTTC. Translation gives CAWYTLRPDTGWYGYTF. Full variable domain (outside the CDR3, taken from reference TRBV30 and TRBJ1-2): SQTIHQWPATLVQPVGSPLSLECTVEGTSNPNLYWYRQAAGRGLQLLFYSVGIGQISSEVPQNLSASRPQDRQFILSSKKLLLSDSGFYLCAWYTLRPDTGWYGYTFGSGTRLTVV.

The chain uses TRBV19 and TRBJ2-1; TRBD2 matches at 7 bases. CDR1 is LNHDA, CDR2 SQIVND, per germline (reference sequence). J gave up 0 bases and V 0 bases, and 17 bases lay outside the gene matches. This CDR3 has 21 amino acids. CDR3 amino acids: CASSIDPPSFRWEGSYNEQFF. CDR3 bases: TGTGCCAGTAGTATAGATCCCCCATCCTTTCGGTGGGAGGGCTCCTACAATGAGCAGTTCTTC.

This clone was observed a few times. The CDR3 reads CATSRFRQEDVGGYTF. The CDR3 region has the DNA TGTGCCACCAGCAGATTTCGACAGGAAGACGTCGGCGGCTACACCTTC. The V call is TRBV15, the J call TRBJ1-2; D perhaps matches TRBD1 (6 bases). Per the germline V gene, CDR1 is LNHNV and CDR2 is YYDKDF (reference sequence). The CDR3 consists of 16 residues. V was cut by 2 bases and J by 8 bases, with 21 bases left in between.

CDR3 in DNA: TGTGCCAGCAGCTCCGGGGACAGGAACTATGGCTACACCTTC. Translating it yields CASSSGDRNYGYTF. V gene TRBV7-3 combines with J gene TRBJ1-2; TRBD1 aligns across 8 bases. Germline lookup yields CDR1 SGHTA and CDR2 FQGTGA. V was clipped by 4 bases and J by 2 bases; unmatched bases: 3. The CDR3 consists of 14 residues.